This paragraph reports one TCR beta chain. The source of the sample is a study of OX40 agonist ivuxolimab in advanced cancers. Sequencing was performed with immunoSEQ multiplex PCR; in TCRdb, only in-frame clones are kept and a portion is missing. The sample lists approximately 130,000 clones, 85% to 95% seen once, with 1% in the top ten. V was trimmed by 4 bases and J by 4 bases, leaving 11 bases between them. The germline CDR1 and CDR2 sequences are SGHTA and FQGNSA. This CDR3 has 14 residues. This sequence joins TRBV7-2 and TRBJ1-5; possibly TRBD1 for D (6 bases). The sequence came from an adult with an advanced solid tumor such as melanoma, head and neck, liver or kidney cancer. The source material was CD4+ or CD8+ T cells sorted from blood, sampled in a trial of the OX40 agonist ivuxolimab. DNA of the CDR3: TGTGCCAGCAGCTCACAGGGTTGGAATCAGCCCCAGCATTTT. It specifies CASSSQGWNQPQHF.